Sequencing of this T cell receptor (beta chain) was carried out in a study of technical replicates of blood from several donors. Using immunoSEQ multiplex PCR, the repertoire was profiled, and TCRdb retains in-frame clones only, with some absent. The sample has around 80,000 clones, about 92% seen once. CDR1 is MDHEN, CDR2 SYDVKM, per germline. V lost 7 bases, J lost 11 bases, and 13 bases stayed unmatched. The length of the CDR3 is 13 residues. This receptor was taken from a human donor in good health. The rearrangement joins TRBV28 to TRBJ1-1; 7 bases are a match to TRBD1. Sequenced material: T cells isolated from PBMCs. DNA of the CDR3: TGTGCCAGCACCTACGACAGGGCAAGTAGGGCTTTCTTT. Translation gives CASTYDRASRAFF.